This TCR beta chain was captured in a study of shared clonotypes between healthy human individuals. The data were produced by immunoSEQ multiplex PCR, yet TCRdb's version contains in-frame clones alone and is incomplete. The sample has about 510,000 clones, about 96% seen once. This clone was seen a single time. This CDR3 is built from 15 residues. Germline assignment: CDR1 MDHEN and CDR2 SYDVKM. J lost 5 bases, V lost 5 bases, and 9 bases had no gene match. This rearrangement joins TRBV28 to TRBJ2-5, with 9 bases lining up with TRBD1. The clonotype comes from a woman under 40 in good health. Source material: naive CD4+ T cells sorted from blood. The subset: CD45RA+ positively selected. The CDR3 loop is CASSSAQGAWETQYF. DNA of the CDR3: TGTGCCAGCAGTAGTGCACAGGGGGCGTGGGAGACCCAGTACTTC. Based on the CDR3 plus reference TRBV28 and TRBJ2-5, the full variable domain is DVKVTQSSRYLVKRTGEKVFLECVQDMDHENMFWYRQDPGLGLRLIYFSYDVKMKEKGDIPEGYSVSREKKERFSLILESASTNQTSMYLCASSSAQGAWETQYFGPGTRLLVL.